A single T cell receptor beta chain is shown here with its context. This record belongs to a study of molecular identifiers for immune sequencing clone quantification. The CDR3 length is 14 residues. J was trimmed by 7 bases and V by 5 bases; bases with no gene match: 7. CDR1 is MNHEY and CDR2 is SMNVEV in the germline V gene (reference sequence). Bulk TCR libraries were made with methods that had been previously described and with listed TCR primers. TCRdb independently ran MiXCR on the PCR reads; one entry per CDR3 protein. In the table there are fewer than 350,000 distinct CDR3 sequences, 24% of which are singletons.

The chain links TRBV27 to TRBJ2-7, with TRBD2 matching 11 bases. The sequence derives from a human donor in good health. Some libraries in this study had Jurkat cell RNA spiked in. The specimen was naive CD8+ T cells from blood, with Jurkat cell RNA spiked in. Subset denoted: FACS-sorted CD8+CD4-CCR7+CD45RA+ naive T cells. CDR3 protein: CASSPGTSGTEQYF. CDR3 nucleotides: TGTGCCAGCAGTCCCGGGACTAGCGGCACGGAGCAGTACTTC.